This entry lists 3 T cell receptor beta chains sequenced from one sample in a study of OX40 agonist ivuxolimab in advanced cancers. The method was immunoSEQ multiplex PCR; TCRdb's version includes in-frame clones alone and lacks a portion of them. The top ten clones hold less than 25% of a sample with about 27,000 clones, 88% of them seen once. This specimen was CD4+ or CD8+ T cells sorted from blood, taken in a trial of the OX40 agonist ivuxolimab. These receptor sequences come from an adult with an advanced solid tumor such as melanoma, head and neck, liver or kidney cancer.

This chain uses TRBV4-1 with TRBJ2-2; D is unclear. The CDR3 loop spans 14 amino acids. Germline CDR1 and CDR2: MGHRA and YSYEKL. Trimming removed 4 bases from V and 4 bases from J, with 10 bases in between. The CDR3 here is CASSPLVGTGELFF. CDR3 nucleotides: TGCGCCAGCAGCCCCCTAGTGGGCACCGGGGAGCTGTTTTTT.

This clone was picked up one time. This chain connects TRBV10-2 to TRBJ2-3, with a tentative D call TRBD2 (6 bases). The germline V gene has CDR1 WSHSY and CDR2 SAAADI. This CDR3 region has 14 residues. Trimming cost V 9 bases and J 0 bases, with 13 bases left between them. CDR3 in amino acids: CASSGTSSTDTQYF. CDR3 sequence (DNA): TGCGCCAGTAGCGGAACCTCTAGCACAGATACGCAGTATTTT.

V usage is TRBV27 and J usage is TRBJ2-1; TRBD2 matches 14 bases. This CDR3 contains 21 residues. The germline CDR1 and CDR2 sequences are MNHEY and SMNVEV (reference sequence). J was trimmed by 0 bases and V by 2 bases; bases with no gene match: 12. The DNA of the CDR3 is TGTGCCAGCAGTTTACGCCGAGGACTAGCGGGAGGACTGAGCTCCTACAATGAGCAGTTCTTC. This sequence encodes CASSLRRGLAGGLSSYNEQFF.